Below, 20 T cell receptor beta chains from the same sample are listed, as sequenced in a study of blood T cell repertoires in COVID-19. Measured with immunoSEQ multiplex PCR; TCRdb has only the in-frame clones, and not every one. The repertoire holds 150,000 to 200,000 clones, roughly 80% seen once, with about 2.7% in the top ten. Sequencing was performed on peripheral blood. These receptors were collected from a human donor with acute or convalescent COVID-19. The donor label of this sample is uncertain.

The chain carries TRBV7-2 and TRBJ2-3; D call uncertain. V lost 3 bases, J lost 6 bases, and 10 bases lay in between. Looked up from germline, CDR1 is SGHTA and CDR2 is FQGNSA. CDR3 length: 13 amino acids. The CDR3 loop is CASSLLVRDTQYF. CDR3 sequence (DNA): TGTGCCAGCAGCTTGCTGGTCCGGGATACGCAGTATTTT. Variable domain in full (rest from reference TRBV7-2 and TRBJ2-3): GAGVSQSPSNKVTEKGKDVELRCDPISGHTALYWYRQSLGQGLEFLIYFQGNSAPDKSGLPSDRFSAERTGGSVSTLTIQRTQQEDSAVYLCASSLLVRDTQYFGPGTRLTVL.

The chain is built from TRBV12-5 and TRBJ1-4, with a weak D call TRBD1 (5 bases). From germline, CDR1 is LGHNT and CDR2 FRNRAP. Trimming took off 4 bases at V and 0 bases at J, with 15 bases between the two ends. This CDR3 is built from 17 residues. The CDR3 bases are TGTGCTAGTGGTTATCGACAGAGCTTTGCAACTAATGAAAAACTGTTTTTT. It specifies CASGYRQSFATNEKLFF.

The chain has TRBV11-3 and TRBJ2-3, with a tentative D call TRBD2 (6 bases). Trimming shortened V by 5 bases and J by 6 bases, and 12 bases separated the two germline ends. The CDR3 extends over 13 amino acids. In germline, CDR1 is SGHNT, CDR2 YENEEA. CDR3 sequence: CASSMSGGDTQYF. CDR3 coding DNA: TGTGCCAGCAGCATGTCAGGAGGGGATACGCAGTATTTT.

J is TRBJ1-4 and V is TRBV4-1; D call uncertain. The CDR3 is made up of 17 amino acids. V shed 1 base and J shed 1 base, with 13 bases lying between them. CDR1 is MGHRA, CDR2 YSYEKL, per germline. DNA of the CDR3: TGCGCCAGCAGCCAAGTTCCTTTCGGCGGAACTAATGAAAAACTGTTTTTT. This sequence encodes CASSQVPFGGTNEKLFF.

The chain carries TRBV6-5 and TRBJ2-3; weak D call: TRBD2 (5 bases). Per germline, CDR1 MNHEY and CDR2 SVGAGI. The CDR3 is 12 amino acids. Trimming took off 6 bases at V and 4 bases at J, with 8 bases between the two ends. In DNA form, the CDR3 reads TGTGCCAGCAGAGCGGAAGCAGATACGCAGTATTTT. Protein product: CASRAEADTQYF.

The chain has TRBV19 and TRBJ1-5, with D tentatively TRBD1 (6 bases). The CDR3 length is 16 residues. Germline CDR1 and CDR2: LNHDA and SQIVND (reference sequence). V was trimmed by 3 bases and J by 4 bases, leaving 16 bases between them. DNA for the CDR3: TGTGCCAGTAGTATCCAGACAGGATCGGTAAATCAGCCCCAGCATTTT. Protein: CASSIQTGSVNQPQHF.

The genes are TRBV6-5 and TRBJ2-7; 12 bases line up with TRBD1. Losses at the gene ends were 6 bases for V and 3 bases for J; bases not matched to a gene: 6. This CDR3 is built from 15 residues. Germline values: CDR1 MNHEY, CDR2 SVGAGI. This CDR3 reads CASRQGQGAVYEQYF. The CDR3 DNA reads as TGTGCCAGCAGACAGGGACAGGGGGCTGTCTACGAGCAGTACTTC.

This sequence joins TRBV11-2 and TRBJ2-1; no clear D gene. Germline CDR1 and CDR2: SGHAT and FQNNGV. V gave up 1 base and J gave up 0 bases, with 10 bases separating them. The CDR3 sequence is 16 residues long. CDR3 residues: CASSLGVWSSYNEQFF. CDR3 DNA: TGTGCCAGCAGCTTAGGGGTGTGGAGCTCCTACAATGAGCAGTTCTTC.

The gene calls are TRBV5-1 and TRBJ2-1; TRBD2 aligns across 10 bases. Germline CDR1 is SGHRS and CDR2 is YFSETQ. V was pared by 1 base and J by 9 bases, with 7 bases of the junction left unmatched. The CDR3 loop spans 15 amino acids. In DNA form, the CDR3 reads TGCGCCAGCAGCTTGTCTCTAGCGGGAGCGGCTGAGCAGTTCTTC. As protein: CASSLSLAGAAEQFF.

The V call is TRBV5-7, the J call TRBJ1-1; TRBD1 might be the D (5 bases). TRBV5-7 is labeled an ORF, and its function is uncertain. This CDR3 region has 14 residues. Trimming pared 5 bases from V and 2 bases from J, leaving 13 bases between. The CDR3: CASRTGGGNTEAFF. CDR3 nucleotide sequence: TGTGCCAGCAGGACCGGGGGGGGAAACACTGAAGCTTTCTTT.

This sequence joins TRBV21-1 and TRBJ2-2; the listed D gene, TRBD1, was not tested against the DNA. TRBV21-1 is a recognized pseudogene. There are 17 residues in the CDR3. DNA for the CDR3: TGTGCCAGCAGCCATTTTCCCGGGACAGGGTGTCCCGGGGAGCTGTTTTTT. This encodes CASSHFPGTGCPGELFF.

This sequence joins TRBV3-1 (or the pseudogene TRBV3-2) and TRBJ2-3; D not resolved. Trimming took 0 bases from V and 2 from J, leaving 9 bases between them. The CDR3 consists of 15 residues. CDR1 and CDR2 from the germline V gene are LGHDT and YNNKEL (reference sequence). The CDR3 bases are TGTGCCAGCAGCCAAGATGGAGCTGTCACAGATACGCAGTATTTT. Amino acids: CASSQDGAVTDTQYF.

This clone was recorded only once. The germline gene is not matched at one end of the junction; a read error may be the cause. The sample carries other DNA sequences with the same CDR3. The V call is TRBV9, the J call TRBJ2-3; 13 positions agree with TRBD2. In germline, CDR1 is SGDLS, CDR2 YYNGEE. The CDR3 has 21 amino acids. DNA for the CDR3: TGTGCTAGCAGCGGAGGGGAAAGGTGGACTAGCGGGAGAACGTGGGCAGATACGCAGTATTTT. Its translation is CASSGGERWTSGRTWADTQYF.

The V gene is TRBV5-1, the J gene TRBJ2-5; 7 nucleotides agree with TRBD1. The CDR3 spans 14 residues. The ends lost 7 bases at V and 1 base at J; junction bases unmatched: 7. Germline-derived CDR1 and CDR2 are SGHRS and YFSETQ. The CDR3 reads CASGEGDSQETQYF. The CDR3, as DNA: TGCGCCAGCGGTGAAGGGGACAGCCAAGAGACCCAGTACTTC.

The CDR3 DNA reads TGTGCCAGCAGCTCTTTCCAGCGGGGACCCTTCAATGAGCAGTTCTTC. Its translation is CASSSFQRGPFNEQFF. This chain joins TRBV6-2 or TRBV6-3 and TRBJ2-1; TRBD2 agrees at 7 bases. This CDR3 contains 16 residues. The V and J ends lost 6 bases and 6 bases, in that order; junction bases with no gene match: 14. CDR1 and CDR2 from the germline V gene are MNHEY and SVGEGT.

This clone turned up a few times. The rearrangement uses TRBV5-1 and TRBJ2-2, with 8 bases matching TRBD1. CDR3 length: 15 residues. Germline lookup yields CDR1 SGHRS and CDR2 YFSETQ. Losses at the gene ends were 8 bases for V and 4 bases for J; bases not matched to a gene: 10. The CDR3 bases are TGCGCCAGTAAAGACTCGGGACAGGCCACCGGGGAGCTGTTTTTT. This codes for CASKDSGQATGELFF.

The chain links TRBV27 to TRBJ2-2, with 10 bases fitting TRBD2. The V gene's germline CDR1 is MNHEY and CDR2 SMNVEV (reference sequence). CDR3 length: 15 amino acids. V shed 6 bases and J 5 bases; nucleotides not matched to a gene: 6. CDR3 in DNA: TGTGCCAGCAGAAGGGCTAGCGGGAGTACCGGGGAGCTGTTTTTT. Translated: CASRRASGSTGELFF.

This clone was observed a handful of times. The CDR3 DNA reads as TGTGCCAGCAGCAGAAAGCAGGGGGGCGAGAGAAACGAGCAGTACTTC. This encodes CASSRKQGGERNEQYF. The V call is TRBV27, the J call TRBJ2-7; D may be TRBD1 (7 bases). Germline values: CDR1 MNHEY, CDR2 SMNVEV (reference sequence). This CDR3 spans 16 amino acids. Trimming took 6 bases from V and 5 from J, leaving 23 bases between them.

The chain's CDR3 is CASTGVGGAGDTQYF. CDR3 DNA sequence: TGTGCCAGCACCGGAGTGGGGGGGGCTGGAGATACGCAGTATTTT. The chain uses TRBV6-5 and TRBJ2-3; weak D call: TRBD2 (7 bases). The CDR3 totals 15 residues. From germline, CDR1 is MNHEY and CDR2 SVGAGI. Between the trimmed V and J ends, which lost 7 bases and 5 bases, there was a span of 19 bases.

The chain employs TRBV29-1 and TRBJ2-1; D is perhaps TRBD1 (6 bases). The germline V and J ends were trimmed by 7 bases and 6 bases, with 16 bases remaining between them. The CDR3 is 13 residues long. Germline assignment: CDR1 SQVTM and CDR2 ANQGSEA. Here the CDR3 reads CSAKRGNINEQFF. CDR3 coding DNA: TGCAGCGCGAAAAGGGGGAATATCAATGAGCAGTTCTTC.